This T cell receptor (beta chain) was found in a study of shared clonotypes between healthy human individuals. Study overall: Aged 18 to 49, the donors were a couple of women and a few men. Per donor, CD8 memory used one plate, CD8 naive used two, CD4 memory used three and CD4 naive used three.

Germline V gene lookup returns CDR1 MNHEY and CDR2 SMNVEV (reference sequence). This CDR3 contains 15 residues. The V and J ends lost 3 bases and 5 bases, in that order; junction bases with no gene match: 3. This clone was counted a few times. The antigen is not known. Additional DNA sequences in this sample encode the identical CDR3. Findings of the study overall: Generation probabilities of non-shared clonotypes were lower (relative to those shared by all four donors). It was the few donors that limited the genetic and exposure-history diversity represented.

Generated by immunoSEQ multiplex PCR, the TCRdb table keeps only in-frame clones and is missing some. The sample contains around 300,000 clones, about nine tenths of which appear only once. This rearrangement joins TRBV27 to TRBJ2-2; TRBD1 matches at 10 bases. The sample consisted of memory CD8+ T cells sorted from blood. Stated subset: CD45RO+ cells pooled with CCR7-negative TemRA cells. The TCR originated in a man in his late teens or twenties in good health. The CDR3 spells CASSFGTGATGELFF. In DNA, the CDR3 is TGTGCCAGCAGTTTTGGGACAGGGGCGACCGGGGAGCTGTTTTTT.